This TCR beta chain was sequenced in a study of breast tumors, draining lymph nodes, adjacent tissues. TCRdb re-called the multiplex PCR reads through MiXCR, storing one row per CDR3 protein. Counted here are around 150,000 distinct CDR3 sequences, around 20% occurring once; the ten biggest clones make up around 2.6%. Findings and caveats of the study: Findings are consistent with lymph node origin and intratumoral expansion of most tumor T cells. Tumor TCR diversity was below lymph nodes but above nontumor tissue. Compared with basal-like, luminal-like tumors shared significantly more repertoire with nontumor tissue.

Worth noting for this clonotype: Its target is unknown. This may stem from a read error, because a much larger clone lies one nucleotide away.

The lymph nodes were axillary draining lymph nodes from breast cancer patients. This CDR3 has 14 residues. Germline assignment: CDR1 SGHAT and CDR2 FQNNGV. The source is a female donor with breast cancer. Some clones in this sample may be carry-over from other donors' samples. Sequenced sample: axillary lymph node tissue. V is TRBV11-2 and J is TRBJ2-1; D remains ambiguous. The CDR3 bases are TGTGCCAGCGGCTTAGATCTCTTGGGTAATGAGCAGTTCTTC. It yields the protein CASGLDLLGNEQFF.